This T cell receptor (beta chain) was profiled in a study of regulatory T cells in long-lasting Graves disease. Findings of the study overall: The study found persistent patients shared more public clonotypes (over 2,500) than new patients (about 880).

This clonotype was counted ten times or more. Its specificity is unknown. iRepertoire HTBI primers and Arm-PCR of CDR3 regions built TCR beta libraries. TCRdb reprocessed the multiplex PCR reads via MiXCR and lists one record per CDR3 protein. This sample has more than 400,000 distinct CDR3 sequences, with around 16% found just once. Time point meaning: newly diagnosed GD, antithyroid drugs for less than 3 months. PBMCs provided the RNA from which the TCR library was made. Germline lookup yields CDR1 SSHAT and CDR2 FNYEAQ (reference sequence). The CDR3 loop spans 13 amino acids. The same sample was also used in a study of T cells in Graves' hyperthyroidism and ophthalmopathy.

This chain links TRBV7-7 with TRBJ2-7; a weak D match, TRBD2 (6 bases). The source is a man aged 40-55 years with Graves disease. Sequenced material: peripheral blood mononuclear cells (PBMCs), taken at new diagnosis, from a patient treated with antithyroid drugs. This chain's CDR3 is CASGPEVGSQQYF. The CDR3 DNA is TGTGCTAGCGGCCCCGAGGTGGGATCGCAGCAGTACTTC.